The 11 T cell receptor beta chains in this list originate from one sample, sequenced in a study of shared clonotypes between healthy human individuals. Terminally differentiated effector memory CD45RA+ cells were left out of the naive CD8 fraction, which was CD45RO-negative and positively selected for CCR7. Some clones are missing from TCRdb's copy, which holds only in-frame ones; the method was immunoSEQ multiplex PCR. The data hold some 2.1 million clones, with less than 95% observed a single time. Source material: naive CD8+ T cells sorted from blood. These receptors were collected from a man aged 18 to 29 in good health.

The chain joins TRBV6-5 to TRBJ2-7; D is undetermined. The V gene's germline CDR1 is MNHEY and CDR2 SVGAGI. The CDR3 contains 12 residues. V was trimmed by 4 bases and J by 0 bases, leaving 4 bases between them. Here the CDR3 DNA reads TGTGCCAGCAGTTCCACCTCCTACGAGCAGTACTTC. This codes for CASSSTSYEQYF.

V and J are TRBV28 and TRBJ1-2; no reliable D call. CDR1 and CDR2 from the germline V gene are MDHEN and SYDVKM. The CDR3 runs to 16 residues. V shed 4 bases and J shed 4 bases, with 19 bases lying between them. CDR3 bases: TGTGCCAGCAGTTCCCCCCGGGAGAGCGCCGTCTATGGCTACACCTTC. It yields the protein CASSSPRESAVYGYTF.

CDR3 sequence (DNA): TGTGCCAGCAGCCCCACAGGGGCCCGGAACCTCTACGAGCAGTACTTC. It translates to CASSPTGARNLYEQYF. The chain joins TRBV6-6 to TRBJ2-7; TRBD1 aligns across 7 bases. The CDR3 is 16 amino acids. Germline CDR1 and CDR2: MNHNY and SVGAGI (reference sequence). The trim removed 6 bases at V and 3 bases at J, leaving 14 bases unmatched.

The chain carries TRBV27 and TRBJ1-1; no definite D call. V was clipped by 6 bases and J by 1 base, with 9 bases between them. From germline, CDR1 is MNHEY and CDR2 SMNVEV (reference sequence). The CDR3 has 13 amino acids. The CDR3 spells CASSRTSNTEAFF. In nucleotides, the CDR3 is TGTGCCAGCAGCCGGACTTCGAACACTGAAGCTTTCTTT.

The chain joins TRBV12-5 to TRBJ1-2; no clear D. The CDR3 spans 19 residues. V dropped 2 bases and J dropped 8 bases, with 30 bases sitting between them. Germline V gene sequence: CDR1 LGHNT, CDR2 FRNRAP. The DNA for the CDR3 is TGTGCTAGTGGTTTGACCCCCCCTCCTGGCAGCGTTGCGGTTTTAGGCTACACCTTC. Amino acid sequence: CASGLTPPPGSVAVLGYTF. The full variable domain, with the rest looked up from reference TRBV12-5 and TRBJ1-2, is DARVTQTPRHKVTEMGQEVTMRCQPILGHNTVFWYRQTMMQGLELLAYFRNRAPLDDSGMPKDRFSAEMPDATLATLKIQPSEPRDSAVYFCASGLTPPPGSVAVLGYTFGSGTRLTVV.

V and J are TRBV5-6 and TRBJ2-1; unclear D gene. Germline CDR1 SGHDT, CDR2 YYEEEE. This CDR3 has 14 amino acids. The germline V and J ends were trimmed by 4 bases and 8 bases, with 16 bases remaining between them. CDR3 in DNA: TGTGCCAGCAGCGCGCCTACGTATGGGGATGAGCAGTTCTTC. This codes for CASSAPTYGDEQFF. Drawing the rest from reference TRBV5-6 and TRBJ2-1, the complete variable domain is DAGVTQSPTHLIKTRGQQVTLRCSPKSGHDTVSWYQQALGQGPQFIFQYYEEEERQRGNFPDRFSGHQFPNYSSELNVNALLLGDSALYLCASSAPTYGDEQFFGPGTRLTVL.

This chain connects TRBV12-2 to TRBJ2-1. TRBV12-2 is recorded as a pseudogene. This CDR3 is 14 amino acids long. DNA for the CDR3: TGTGCAAGTACCGCGGTATTGGACGCGTATGAGCAGTTCTTC. It codes for CASTAVLDAYEQFF.

This clone was observed once. An end of the junction does not agree with germline; a read error may underlie this. The same CDR3 also results from other DNA sequences found in this sample. V usage is TRBV7-9 and J usage is TRBJ2-7; 9 bases align to TRBD1. Germline CDR1 reads SEHNR; CDR2 reads FQNEAQ (reference sequence). The CDR3 consists of 14 residues. The CDR3 DNA reads as TGCGCCAGCAGCCCGGGGACAGGGTCCTACGAGCAGTACTTC. Translating gives CASSPGTGSYEQYF. Full variable domain (rest looked up from reference TRBV7-9 and TRBJ2-7): DTGVSQNPRHKITKRGQNVTFRCDPISEHNRLYWYRQTLGQGPEFLTYFQNEAQLEKSRLLSDRFSAERPKGSFSTLEIQRTEQGDSAMYLCASSPGTGSYEQYFGPGTRLTVT.

The V and J genes are TRBV25-1 and TRBJ2-3; possibly TRBD1 for D (5 bases). CDR3 size: 18 residues. Between the trimmed V and J ends, which lost 3 bases and 2 bases, there was a span of 21 bases. CDR1 MGHDK and CDR2 SYGVNS come from the germline V gene. Written as DNA, the CDR3 is TGTGCCAGCAGTGAGTTGGCAGGGCAGGCCTCCACCACAGATACGCAGTATTTT. Translation gives CASSELAGQASTTDTQYF.

The rearrangement joins TRBV7-9 to TRBJ2-2; D is uncertain. The germline V gene encodes CDR1 SEHNR and CDR2 FQNEAQ (reference sequence). V was trimmed by 3 bases and J by 7 bases, leaving 12 bases between them. The CDR3 extends over 14 amino acids. As DNA, the CDR3 is TGTGCCAGCAGCTTCCCCAAGACGAGCGGGGAGCTGTTTTTT. This encodes CASSFPKTSGELFF.

The sample holds one count of this clone. The sample has other DNA sequences that encode this CDR3 too. This chain links TRBV28 with TRBJ1-1, with 7 bases identical to TRBD1. This CDR3 is built from 14 residues. Germline CDR1 and CDR2: MDHEN and SYDVKM. V was clipped by 6 bases and J by 1 base; unmatched bases: 5. The CDR3 region is CASSPGGENTEAFF. CDR3 DNA sequence: TGTGCCAGCAGCCCAGGGGGGGAGAACACTGAAGCTTTCTTT.